The next 18 T cell receptor beta chains were all read from a single sample in a study of OX40 agonist ivuxolimab in advanced cancers. The table came from immunoSEQ multiplex PCR; TCRdb's copy has only in-frame clones and leaves some out. In the table there are more than 55,000 clones, 70% to 90% of which are singletons. The sequencing used CD4+ or CD8+ T cells sorted from blood, collected in a trial of the OX40 agonist ivuxolimab. These receptors originate from an adult with an advanced solid tumor such as melanoma, head and neck, liver or kidney cancer.

The chain recombines TRBV7-2 with TRBJ1-1; 8 bases align to TRBD1. V shed 4 bases, J shed 6 bases, and the junction held 10 bases outside the gene matches. The CDR3 loop spans 15 amino acids. Germline values: CDR1 SGHTA, CDR2 FQGNSA. The CDR3 here is CASSSGQGGWAEAFF. CDR3 DNA: TGTGCCAGCAGCTCAGGACAGGGAGGATGGGCTGAAGCTTTCTTT.

V gene TRBV5-1 combines with J gene TRBJ2-1; D might be TRBD2 (7 bases). CDR1 is SGHRS, CDR2 YFSETQ, per germline. The CDR3 sequence is 18 residues long. V gave up 8 bases and J gave up 1 base, with 25 bases separating them. The CDR3: CASIISPLGGGSYNEQFF. The CDR3 nucleotides are TGCGCCAGTATTATCTCCCCCCTGGGAGGGGGTTCCTACAATGAGCAGTTCTTC.

J is TRBJ2-5 and V is TRBV4-1; TRBD2 is a possible D gene (5 bases). CDR1 and CDR2 from the germline V gene are MGHRA and YSYEKL. The CDR3 length is 14 residues. Trimming pared 3 bases from V and 3 bases from J, leaving 11 bases between. The CDR3 DNA reads as TGCGCCAGCAGCCAGAGCGAGGGTGAAGAGACCCAGTACTTC. It translates to CASSQSEGEETQYF.

The rearrangement joins TRBV30 to TRBJ2-1; D gene uncertain. The V end was cut by 0 bases, the J end by 7 bases, with 7 bases between. The germline CDR1 and CDR2 sequences are GTSNPN and SVGIG (reference sequence). The CDR3 spans 12 residues. CDR3 region: CAWSVNSNEQFF. In DNA form, the CDR3 reads TGTGCCTGGAGTGTAAATAGTAATGAGCAGTTCTTC.

J is TRBJ2-2 and V is TRBV9; D perhaps matches TRBD2 (6 bases). This CDR3 contains 15 residues. The V gene lost 7 bases and the J gene lost 2 bases, with 15 bases spanning the gap. Per germline, CDR1 SGDLS and CDR2 YYNGEE. CDR3 amino acids: CASDRSGSNTGELFF. The CDR3 nucleotides are TGTGCCAGCGACCGGAGCGGGTCCAACACCGGGGAGCTGTTTTTT.

This chain joins TRBV18 and TRBJ2-3, with TRBD1 matching over 9 bases. CDR3 length: 15 residues. Germline trimming cut 2 bases from V and 4 bases from J; bases unmatched to any gene: 4. CDR1 and CDR2 (germline): KGHSH, LQKENI. In DNA, the CDR3 is TGTGCCAGCTCACCAGGGACAGGGTCGCCAGATACGCAGTATTTT. It translates to CASSPGTGSPDTQYF.

CDR3 region: CASSFQPSSTDTQYF. Written as DNA, the CDR3 is TGTGCCAGCAGCTTTCAGCCATCTAGCACAGATACGCAGTATTTT. The chain uses TRBV7-2 and TRBJ2-3, with D unresolved. Deletions cut 3 bases from V and 0 bases from J, with 10 bases between. This CDR3 region has 15 residues. Germline CDR1 and CDR2: SGHTA and FQGNSA.

This chain joins TRBV6-5 and TRBJ2-7, with a possible D match to TRBD2 (5 bases). The CDR3 totals 14 residues. V lost 7 bases, J lost 2 bases, and 15 bases lay in between. Germline loops: CDR1 MNHEY, CDR2 SVGAGI. The CDR3 loop reads CASTSPRPPYEQYF. CDR3 sequence (DNA): TGTGCCAGCACTAGCCCCCGACCCCCCTACGAGCAGTACTTC.

The chain has TRBV7-2 and TRBJ1-1; no definite D call. The CDR3 spans 15 residues. Trimming left V 6 bases short and J 1 base short, with 15 bases between. Germline CDR1 reads SGHTA; CDR2 reads FQGNSA. The CDR3 DNA sequence: TGTGCCAGCAGTGGCGGGTGGCCCGAGAACACTGAAGCTTTCTTT. Encoded protein: CASSGGWPENTEAFF.

This chain joins TRBV5-8 and TRBJ1-5, with D uncertain. The CDR3 runs 14 residues. CDR1 is SGHTS, CDR2 YDEGEE, per germline. Deletions cut 1 base from V and 4 bases from J, with 9 bases between. CDR3 loop: CASSLNLGNQPQHF. The CDR3 nucleotides are TGTGCCAGCAGCTTGAATCTAGGGAATCAGCCCCAGCATTTT. The complete variable domain, with remaining parts taken from reference TRBV5-8 and TRBJ1-5, reads EAGVTQSPTHLIKTRGQQATLRCSPISGHTSVYWYQQALGLGLQFLLWYDEGEERNRGNFPPRFSGRQFPNYSSELNVNALELEDSALYLCASSLNLGNQPQHFGDGTRLSIL.

The V gene is TRBV5-4, the J gene TRBJ2-7, with D uncertain. Germline CDR1 is SGHNT and CDR2 is YYREEE (reference sequence). With 10 bases removed from V and 6 bases from J, the gap between germline ends came to 11 bases. The CDR3 is 10 amino acids. The CDR3, as DNA: TGTGCCTATATGGGGTTCGAGCAGTACTTC. It is translated as CAYMGFEQYF.

J is TRBJ1-2 and V is TRBV27, with 9 bases that match TRBD1. Germline assignment: CDR1 MNHEY and CDR2 SMNVEV (reference sequence). The CDR3 runs 15 residues. Germline trimming cut 5 bases from V and 3 bases from J; bases unmatched to any gene: 7. The CDR3 protein is CASSPQTGGHYGYTF. In DNA, the CDR3 is TGTGCCAGCAGTCCTCAGACAGGGGGGCACTATGGCTACACCTTC.

V usage is TRBV7-2 and J usage is TRBJ1-5, with D uncertain. The V end lost 1 base, the J end lost 2 bases, and 6 bases lay between the germline ends. CDR1 is SGHTA, CDR2 FQGNSA, per germline. The CDR3 covers 14 residues. The CDR3 coding sequence is TGTGCCAGCAGCTTAGACAGCCGCAATCAGCCCCAGCATTTT. Amino acids: CASSLDSRNQPQHF.

The CDR3 is CASSLGAGAVNTGELFF. In nucleotides, the CDR3 is TGTGCCAGCAGCTTGGGGGCGGGGGCGGTTAACACCGGGGAGCTGTTTTTT. The chain recombines TRBV5-4 with TRBJ2-2; D might be TRBD2 (7 bases). CDR1 is SGHNT and CDR2 is YYREEE in the germline V gene (reference sequence). This CDR3 contains 17 residues. The V end lost 0 bases, the J end lost 2 bases, and 14 bases lay between the germline ends. Combining the CDR3 with reference TRBV5-4 and TRBJ2-2 gives the whole variable domain ETGVTQSPTHLIKTRGQQVTLRCSSQSGHNTVSWYQQALGQGPQFIFQYYREEENGRGNFPPRFSGLQFPNYSSELNVNALELDDSALYLCASSLGAGAVNTGELFFGEGSRLTVL.

The CDR3 DNA reads TGTGCCAGCATATTGATTACGGGACAGGGGCAGTTCTTC. Translating it yields CASILITGQGQFF. The chain carries TRBV2 and TRBJ2-1; 9 bases line up with TRBD1. V trimming: 7 bases; J trimming: 12 bases; junction bases outside the gene matches: 10. The CDR3 is made up of 13 amino acids. From germline, CDR1 is SNHLY and CDR2 FYNNEI.

Turning to this clone: A junction end diverges from the germline sequence, so it may reflect a read error. V usage is TRBV7-2 and J usage is TRBJ2-5, with 8 bases lining up with TRBD1. Germline CDR1 reads SGHTA; CDR2 reads FQGNSA. The CDR3 has 16 amino acids. CDR3 DNA: TGTGCCAGCAGCTTAGCGGGAGCCAGGGGGCAAGGGACCCAGTACTTC. This codes for CASSLAGARGQGTQYF. The variable domain in full, with the rest retrieved from reference TRBV7-2 and TRBJ2-5, is GAGVSQSPSNKVTEKGKDVELRCDPISGHTALYWYRQSLGQGLEFLIYFQGNSAPDKSGLPSDRFSAERTGGSVSTLTIQRTQQEDSAVYLCASSLAGARGQGTQYFGPGTRLLVL.

The chain is built from TRBV5-1 and TRBJ1-1; D may be TRBD1 (5 bases). The V end lost 0 bases, the J end lost 6 bases, and 12 bases lay between the germline ends. This CDR3 region has 14 residues. CDR1 SGHRS and CDR2 YFSETQ come from the germline V gene. The CDR3 DNA follows: TGCGCCAGCAGCTTGGGAGGTTTAGGGGCTGAAGCTTTCTTT. It translates to CASSLGGLGAEAFF.

The V call is TRBV5-4, the J call TRBJ2-7; perhaps TRBD2 as D (5 bases). CDR1 is SGHNT, CDR2 YYREEE, per germline (reference sequence). The CDR3 is 14 amino acids. V gave up 2 bases and J gave up 5 bases, with 14 bases separating them. CDR3 residues: CASSFSTIGNEQYF. CDR3 nucleotides: TGTGCCAGCAGCTTCTCGACAATCGGGAACGAGCAGTACTTC.